This T cell receptor (beta chain) was identified in a study of blood T cell repertoires in COVID-19. Whole-study context: Samples representing acute and convalescent COVID-19 were sourced from the United States, Italy and Spain. The analysed material was cDNA or gDNA that came from T cells, B-cell-depleted T cells, or PBMCs.

There are a few counts of this clone. Under the authors' procedure: Using reference gene primer amplification, nucleated cell counts were estimated. TCRdb's copy holds only in-frame clones and misses some; the assay was immunoSEQ multiplex PCR. Clonal size and the V and J genes are those of that table, whereas D and trimming came from the DNA. In the table there are about 58,000 clones, roughly 90% of which are singletons. The CDR3 sequence is 17 residues long. Germline CDR1 and CDR2: SGHNT and YYREEE (reference sequence). V lost 2 bases and J lost 1, with 17 bases in between. Sequenced material: peripheral blood. V gene TRBV5-4 combines with J gene TRBJ2-3; D remains ambiguous. The receptor's source is a man in his sixties with active COVID-19. CDR3 DNA sequence: TGTGCCAGCAGCTTCAGAGGAGACGCCTCGGGCACAGATACGCAGTATTTT. Translated: CASSFRGDASGTDTQYF.